This record looks at one T cell receptor beta chain sequence and its context. Its specificity is not known. Assay used: immunoSEQ multiplex PCR; TCRdb lists only in-frame clones, some missing. Of 15,000 or so clones listed, about 90% are singletons. This sample is drawn from a study of PD-1 blockade in classical Hodgkin lymphoma. Study as a whole: Nivolumab 3 mg/kg was given intravenously every 2 weeks.

Study conclusions and caveats: Factors driving the repertoire differences, possibly disease activity or prior therapy, remain undefined. Patients newly diagnosed and complete responders had comparable baseline diversity. Relapsed/refractory patients reportedly had lower baseline diversity than newly diagnosed patients.

Time point reported: cycle 4 day 1 (C4D1), after more than five weeks of nivolumab. Following autologous stem cell transplantation, relapse occurred in every patient, and exposure to brentuximab vedotin varied. Negative selection with magnetic separation was used to purify CD4+ T cells from thawed PBMCs. The germline gives CDR1 SNHLY, CDR2 FYNNEI. The CDR3 has 14 residues. Trimming pared 3 bases from V and 3 bases from J, leaving 8 bases between. J is TRBJ1-4 and V is TRBV2; D is undetermined. The sequence came from a human donor with classical Hodgkin lymphoma. The material was CD4+ T cells from blood, obtained before the fourth cycle of nivolumab. The CDR3 DNA sequence: TGTGCCAGCAGTGAGGGATCGGCTAATGAAAAACTGTTTTTT. Translated, it gives CASSEGSANEKLFF.